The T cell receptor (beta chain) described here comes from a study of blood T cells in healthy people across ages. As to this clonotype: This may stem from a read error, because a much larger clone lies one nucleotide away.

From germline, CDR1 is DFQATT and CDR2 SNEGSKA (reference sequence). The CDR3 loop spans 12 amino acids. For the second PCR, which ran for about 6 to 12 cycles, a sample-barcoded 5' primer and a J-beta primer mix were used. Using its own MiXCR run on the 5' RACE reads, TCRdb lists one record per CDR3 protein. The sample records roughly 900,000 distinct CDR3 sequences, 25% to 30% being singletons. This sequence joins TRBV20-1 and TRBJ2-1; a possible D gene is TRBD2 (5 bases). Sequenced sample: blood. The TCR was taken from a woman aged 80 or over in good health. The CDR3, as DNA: TGCGGTGCTAGTGTACTAGTTAATGAGCAGTTCTTC. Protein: CGASVLVNEQFF.